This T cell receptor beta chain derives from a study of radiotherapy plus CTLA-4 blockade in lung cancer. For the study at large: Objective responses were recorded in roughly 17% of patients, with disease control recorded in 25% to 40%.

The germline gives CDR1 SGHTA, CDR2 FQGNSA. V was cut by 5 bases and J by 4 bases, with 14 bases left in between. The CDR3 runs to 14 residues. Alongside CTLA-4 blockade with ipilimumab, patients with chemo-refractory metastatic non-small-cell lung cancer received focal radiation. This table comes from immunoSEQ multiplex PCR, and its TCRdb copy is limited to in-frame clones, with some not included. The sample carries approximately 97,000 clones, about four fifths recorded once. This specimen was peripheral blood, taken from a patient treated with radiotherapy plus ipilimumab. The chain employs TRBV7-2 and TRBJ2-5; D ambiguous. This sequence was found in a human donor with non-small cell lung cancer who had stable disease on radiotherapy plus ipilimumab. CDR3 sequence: CASSPFTIRETQYF. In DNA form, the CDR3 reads TGTGCCAGCAGCCCCTTTACCATCCGAGAGACCCAGTACTTC.